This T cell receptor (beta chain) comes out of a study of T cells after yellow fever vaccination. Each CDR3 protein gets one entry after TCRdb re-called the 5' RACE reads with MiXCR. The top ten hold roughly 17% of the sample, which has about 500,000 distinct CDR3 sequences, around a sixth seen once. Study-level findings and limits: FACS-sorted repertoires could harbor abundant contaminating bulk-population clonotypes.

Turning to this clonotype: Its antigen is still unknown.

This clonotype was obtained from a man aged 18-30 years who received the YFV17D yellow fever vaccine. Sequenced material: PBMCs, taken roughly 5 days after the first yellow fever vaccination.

CDR3 sequence: CATSRGRGPRVTGELFF. CDR3 bases: TGTGCCACCAGCAGAGGTCGGGGGCCTCGAGTCACCGGGGAGCTGTTTTTT. The rearrangement uses TRBV15 and TRBJ2-2; D possibly uses TRBD1 or TRBD2 (6 bases each). In germline, CDR1 is LNHNV, CDR2 YYDKDF (reference sequence). CDR3 length: 17 amino acids. The V gene lost 1 base and the J gene lost 4 bases, with 16 bases spanning the gap.